The rows below give T cell receptor beta chains drawn from one sample of a study of shared clonotypes between healthy human individuals. Clones were read by immunoSEQ multiplex PCR, and TCRdb kept only the in-frame ones, dropping some. The table lists roughly 700,000 clones, over 65% of them singletons, with 1.7% in the top ten. Sequencing input: memory CD4+ T cells sorted from blood. Every receptor here comes from a woman in her thirties in good health. The CDR3 runs from the conserved cysteine through the conserved F or W. Each record gives: CDR3 length, clone size, J gene, V gene, D gene, CDR3 protein, CDR3 DNA. The D gene is left open where the match is weak. Clone size, where shown, is once, few, many, or a class for clones that have expanded.

cdr3_length: 13; clone_size: many; j_call: TRBJ1-1; v_call: TRBV2; d_call: -; cdr3_aa: CASRADRDTEAFF; cdr3_nt: TGTGCCAGCAGAGCGGACAGAGACACTGAAGCTTTCTTT
cdr3_length: 15; clone_size: -; j_call: TRBJ2-1; v_call: TRBV10-2; d_call: -; cdr3_aa: CASSVWASSYNEQFF; cdr3_nt: TGCGCCAGCAGTGTTTGGGCGAGCTCCTACAATGAGCAGTTCTTC
cdr3_length: 15; clone_size: once; j_call: TRBJ2-7; v_call: TRBV15; d_call: -; cdr3_aa: CATSREVQLSSRQYF; cdr3_nt: TGTGCCACCAGCAGAGAGGTTCAGCTTAGTTCACGGCAGTACTTC
cdr3_length: 15; clone_size: -; j_call: TRBJ1-3; v_call: TRBV2; d_call: TRBD1; cdr3_aa: CASSMTGGSGNTIYF; cdr3_nt: TGTGCCAGCAGCATGACAGGGGGTTCTGGAAACACCATATATTTT
cdr3_length: 15; clone_size: -; j_call: TRBJ1-2; v_call: TRBV28; d_call: TRBD1; cdr3_aa: CASSLQGVAGGGYTF; cdr3_nt: TGTGCCAGCAGTTTACAGGGTGTGGCAGGGGGAGGCTACACCTTC
cdr3_length: 14; clone_size: few; j_call: TRBJ1-1; v_call: TRBV5-1; d_call: -; cdr3_aa: CASSLGSGDTEAFF; cdr3_nt: TGCGCCAGCAGCTTGGGGTCGGGGGACACTGAAGCTTTCTTT
cdr3_length: 14; clone_size: -; j_call: TRBJ2-3; v_call: TRBV12-5; d_call: -; cdr3_aa: CASGLVRGTDTQYF; cdr3_nt: TGTGCTAGTGGTTTGGTACGTGGCACAGATACGCAGTATTTT
cdr3_length: 12; clone_size: -; j_call: TRBJ2-1; v_call: TRBV28; d_call: -; cdr3_aa: CASSPLYNEQFF; cdr3_nt: TGTGCCAGCAGTCCCTTATACAATGAGCAGTTCTTC
cdr3_length: 14; clone_size: few; j_call: TRBJ1-1; v_call: TRBV5-1; d_call: -; cdr3_aa: CASRRSLENTEAFF; cdr3_nt: TGCGCCAGCAGAAGATCCCTAGAGAACACTGAAGCTTTCTTT
cdr3_length: 19; clone_size: -; j_call: TRBJ1-5; v_call: TRBV11-3; d_call: -; cdr3_aa: CASSFNPLPATAGIQPQHF; cdr3_nt: TGTGCCAGCAGCTTTAACCCCTTGCCCGCAACCGCAGGGATTCAGCCCCAGCATTTT